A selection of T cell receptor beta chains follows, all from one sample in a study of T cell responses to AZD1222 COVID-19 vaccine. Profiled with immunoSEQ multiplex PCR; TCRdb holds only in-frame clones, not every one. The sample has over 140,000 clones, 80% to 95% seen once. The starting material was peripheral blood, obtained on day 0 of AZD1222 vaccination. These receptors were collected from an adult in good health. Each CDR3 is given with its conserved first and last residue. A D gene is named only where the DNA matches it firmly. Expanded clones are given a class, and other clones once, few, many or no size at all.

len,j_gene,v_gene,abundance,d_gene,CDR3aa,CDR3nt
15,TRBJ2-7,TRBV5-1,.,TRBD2,CASSQLAGDTYEQYF,TGCGCCAGCAGCCAACTAGCGGGGGATACCTACGAGCAGTACTTC
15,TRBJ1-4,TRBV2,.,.,CASSLAGRKNEKLFF,TGTGCCAGCAGTTTAGCGGGACGAAAGAATGAAAAACTGTTTTTT
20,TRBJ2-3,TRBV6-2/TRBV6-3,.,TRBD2,CASSQAGRWWKGLSTDTQYF,TGTGCCAGCAGTCAAGCGGGGAGATGGTGGAAGGGCCTCAGCACAGATACGCAGTATTTT
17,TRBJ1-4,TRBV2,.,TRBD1,CASNLADRGQFNEKLFF,TGTGCCAGCAATCTCGCGGACAGGGGGCAGTTTAATGAAAAACTGTTTTTT
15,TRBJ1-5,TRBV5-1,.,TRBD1,CASSAGTGGNQPQHF,TGCGCCAGCAGCGCTGGGACAGGGGGAAATCAGCCCCAGCATTTT
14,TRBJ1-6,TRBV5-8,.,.,CASSLGGANSPLHF,TGTGCCAGCAGCTTGGGGGGCGCAAATTCACCCCTCCACTTT
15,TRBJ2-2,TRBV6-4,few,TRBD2,CASSELAGNTGELFF,TGTGCCAGCAGTGAGCTAGCGGGAAACACCGGGGAGCTGTTTTTT
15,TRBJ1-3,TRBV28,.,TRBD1,CASSPGTGSGNTIYF,TGTGCCAGCAGTCCCGGGACAGGTTCCGGAAACACCATATATTTT
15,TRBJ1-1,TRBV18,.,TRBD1,CASSPAGGERAEAFF,TGTGCCAGCTCACCCGCAGGGGGAGAGAGGGCTGAAGCTTTCTTT
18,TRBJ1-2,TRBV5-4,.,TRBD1,CASSFLLENRGSNYGYTF,TGTGCCAGCAGCTTCTTATTAGAGAACAGGGGATCTAACTATGGCTACACCTTC
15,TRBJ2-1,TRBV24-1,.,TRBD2,CATRSSGSSYNEQFF,TGTGCCACCAGATCTAGCGGGAGCTCCTACAATGAGCAGTTCTTC
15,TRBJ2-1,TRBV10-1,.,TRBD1,CASSEDRDSYNEQFF,TGCGCCAGCAGTGAGGACAGGGATTCCTACAATGAGCAGTTCTTC
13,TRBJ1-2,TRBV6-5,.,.,CASSYGVNYGYTF,TGTGCCAGCAGTTACGGTGTGAACTATGGCTACACCTTC
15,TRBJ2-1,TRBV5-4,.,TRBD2,CASRTGSGRASGSFF,TGTGCCAGCAGGACCGGTAGCGGGAGGGCCTCCGGATCGTTCTTC
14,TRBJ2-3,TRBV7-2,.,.,CASSLSGLARRLYF,TGTGCCAGCAGCTTATCGGGTCTGGCACGGAGGTTGTATTTT
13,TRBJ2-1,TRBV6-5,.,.,CASSSSGPSVQFF,TGTGCCAGCAGCTCCTCTGGGCCTAGCGTGCAGTTCTTC
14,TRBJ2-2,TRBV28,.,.,CASSRIGVAGELFF,TGTGCCAGCTCCAGGATCGGGGTAGCCGGGGAGCTGTTTTTT
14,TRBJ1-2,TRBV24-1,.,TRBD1,CATSEDDRDDGYTF,TGTGCCACCAGTGAAGACGACAGGGATGATGGCTACACCTTC
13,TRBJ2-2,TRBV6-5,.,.,CASTAGGTGELFF,TGTGCCAGCACCGCCGGGGGCACCGGGGAGCTGTTTTTT
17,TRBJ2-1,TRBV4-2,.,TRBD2,CASSQRKVAGFYNEQFF,TGTGCCAGCAGCCAAAGGAAGGTAGCGGGATTCTACAATGAGCAGTTCTTC
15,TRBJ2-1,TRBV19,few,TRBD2,CASSRSSGGADEQFF,TGTGCCAGTAGCCGGAGTAGCGGGGGGGCAGATGAGCAGTTCTTC
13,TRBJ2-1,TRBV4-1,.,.,CASSQVGSDEQFF,TGCGCCAGCAGCCAAGTAGGTAGTGATGAGCAGTTCTTC
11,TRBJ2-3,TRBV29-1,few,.,CSTYNLDTQYF,TGCAGCACCTACAACCTTGATACGCAGTATTTT
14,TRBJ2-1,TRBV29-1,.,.,CSVGRPGSYNEQFF,TGCAGCGTTGGAAGGCCTGGGTCCTACAATGAGCAGTTCTTC
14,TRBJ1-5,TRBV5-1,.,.,CASSLGGPNQPQHF,TGCGCCAGCAGCTTGGGAGGACCGAATCAGCCCCAGCATTTT
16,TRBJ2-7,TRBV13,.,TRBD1,CASSYLGGQGAQEQYF,TGTGCCAGCAGCTACCTTGGCGGACAGGGGGCTCAGGAGCAGTACTTC
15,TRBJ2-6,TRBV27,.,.,CASSFGPSGANVLTF,TGTGCCAGCAGTTTCGGACCCTCTGGGGCCAACGTCCTGACTTTC
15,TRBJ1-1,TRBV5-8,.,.,CASSPPGGLYTEAFF,TGTGCCAGCAGTCCGCCTGGGGGATTATACACTGAAGCTTTCTTT